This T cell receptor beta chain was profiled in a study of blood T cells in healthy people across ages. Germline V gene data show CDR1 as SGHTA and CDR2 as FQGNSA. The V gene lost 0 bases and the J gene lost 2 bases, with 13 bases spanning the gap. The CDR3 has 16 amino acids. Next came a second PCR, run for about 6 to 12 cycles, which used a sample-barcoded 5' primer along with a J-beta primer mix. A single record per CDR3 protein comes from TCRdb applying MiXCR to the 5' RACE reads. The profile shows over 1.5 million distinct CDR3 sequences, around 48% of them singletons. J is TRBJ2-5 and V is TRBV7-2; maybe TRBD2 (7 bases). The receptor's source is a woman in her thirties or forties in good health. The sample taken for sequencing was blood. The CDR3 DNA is TGTGCCAGCAGCTTAGCCGGGGGGCTAGGACAAGAGACCCAGTACTTC. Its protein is CASSLAGGLGQETQYF.